The 10 T cell receptor beta chains given below trace back to one sample, sequenced in a study of blood T cells in healthy people across ages. A J-beta primer mix and a sample-barcoded 5' primer were used in a second PCR of about 7 to 12 cycles. MiXCR was run by TCRdb on the 5' RACE reads, yielding one entry per CDR3 protein. The sample yields about 1,800,000 distinct CDR3 sequences, roughly 30% seen once. Sequencing was carried out using blood. These receptor sequences come from a woman in her 30s in good health.

The chain carries TRBV18 and TRBJ2-3, with 7 bases lining up with TRBD2. V was clipped by 8 bases and J by 4 bases; unmatched bases: 9. Per the germline V gene, CDR1 is KGHSH and CDR2 is LQKENI. The CDR3 loop spans 14 amino acids. The CDR3, as DNA: TGTGCCAGCCTCTCGGCGGGGGTGTCAGATACGCAGTATTTT. Its protein is CASLSAGVSDTQYF.

The chain uses TRBV5-1 and TRBJ2-7, with 9 positions matching TRBD1. The DNA end favors TRBJ2-5, so the J call may be wrong. The V gene's germline CDR1 is SGHRS and CDR2 YFSETQ. This CDR3 is built from 13 residues. The CDR3 DNA reads TGCGCCAGCAGCCACAGGGGGCTTGAGACCCAGTACTTC. Encoded protein: CASSHRGLETQYF.

This clonotype has just a few counts. The genes are TRBV20-1 and TRBJ2-5; unclear D gene. Germline CDR1 is DFQATT and CDR2 is SNEGSKA (reference sequence). CDR3 length equals 12 residues. In nucleotides, the CDR3 is TGCAGCGCTTCACCTCAATTGGAGACCCAGTACTTC. Amino acids: CSASPQLETQYF.

The rearrangement links TRBV5-1 to TRBJ1-1, with TRBD1 identical over 7 bases. V lost 0 bases, J lost 0 bases, and 5 bases stayed unmatched. The CDR3 contains 16 residues. In germline, CDR1 is SGHRS, CDR2 YFSETQ. CDR3 protein: CASSLEGQRMNTEAFF. The CDR3 DNA reads TGCGCCAGCAGCTTGGAGGGACAGAGAATGAACACTGAAGCTTTCTTT.

The chain couples TRBV24-1 to TRBJ2-7; maybe TRBD1 (6 bases). The CDR3 covers 12 residues. V gave up 8 bases and J gave up 7 bases, with 14 bases separating them. The germline V gene has CDR1 KGHDR and CDR2 SFDVKD. CDR3 nucleotides: TGTGCCACCAACCAGGGGTCCAATGAGCAGTACTTC. This encodes CATNQGSNEQYF.

A few counts support this clonotype. V usage is TRBV29-1 and J usage is TRBJ1-1; a possible D gene is TRBD1 (6 bases). This CDR3 comprises 13 residues. Per germline, CDR1 SQVTM and CDR2 ANQGSEA. The CDR3 DNA follows: TGCGGCTCTAGGGGGGCTACCAACACTGAAGCTTTCTTT. Translated, it gives CGSRGATNTEAFF.

V and J are TRBV27 and TRBJ2-4, with D unclear. Matching the DNA end better, TRBJ2-7 makes the J call doubtful. The CDR3 spans 12 residues. Germline loops: CDR1 MNHEY, CDR2 SMNVEV (reference sequence). The CDR3 coding sequence is TGTGCCAGCAGTCCCGATGCTGTCGAGCAGTACTTC. This translates into CASSPDAVEQYF.

This rearrangement joins TRBV20-1 to TRBJ2-7; 7 nucleotides agree with TRBD2. J was trimmed by 2 bases and V by 2 bases; bases with no gene match: 6. The CDR3 spans 14 residues. The germline V gene encodes CDR1 DFQATT and CDR2 SNEGSKA (reference sequence). CDR3 nucleotides: TGCAGTGCTAGAAGGAGCGGGAACCCCTACGAGCAGTACTTC. Its protein is CSARRSGNPYEQYF.

This clonotype was seen a few times. CDR3 DNA: TGTGCCAGCTGCCTGAATTCACCCCTCCACTTT. As protein: CASCLNSPLHF. The chain carries TRBV25-1 and TRBJ1-6; no definite D call. V lost 8 bases and J 7 bases, leaving 6 bases between the germline ends. Germline lookup yields CDR1 MGHDK and CDR2 SYGVNS. The CDR3 contains 11 residues.

This clonotype came up many times. V is TRBV28 and J is TRBJ2-2; TRBD2 matches 7 bases. Germline-derived CDR1 and CDR2 are MDHEN and SYDVKM. With V trimmed by 3 bases and J by 6 bases, 10 bases remained unmatched. There are 16 residues in the CDR3. CDR3: CASSFGASGVSGELFF. In DNA, the CDR3 is TGTGCCAGCAGTTTTGGGGCTAGCGGAGTCTCCGGGGAGCTGTTTTTT.